This T cell receptor (beta chain) was profiled in a study of T cell responses to AZD1222 COVID-19 vaccine. Across the whole study: Recipients boosted at about 4 weeks or about 12 weeks are pooled.

The study, taken as a whole, reports: The peak T cell response came first, and repertoires were sampled only after it. White British people made up most donors, females outnumbered males, and clonal diversity was possibly underestimated. The CD4 TCRs associated with vaccination extended across spike and predominated at 160-218 and 743-854.

The CDR3 runs 15 residues. Germline V gene data show CDR1 as LGHNA and CDR2 as YNFKEQ. V was clipped by 0 bases and J by 10 bases, with 13 bases between them. Repertoires were generated with immunoSEQ multiplex PCR, while TCRdb's copy carries only in-frame clones and drops some. The table lists around 160,000 clones, around 94% of them singletons. Of note for this clone: What it binds is unknown.

The V and J genes are TRBV4-2 and TRBJ1-6; weak D call: TRBD1 (5 bases). Material: peripheral blood, obtained on day 0 of AZD1222 vaccination. The sequence was obtained from an adult in good health. CDR3 in DNA: TGTGCCAGCAGCCAAGATCACGACAGAAAGTCACCCCTCCACTTT. It yields the protein CASSQDHDRKSPLHF.